The 10 T cell receptor beta chains below come from one sample, sequenced in a study of T-cell memory formation after mild COVID-19. MiXCR was run by TCRdb on the 5' RACE reads, yielding one entry per CDR3 protein. Of 40,000 to 55,000 distinct CDR3 sequences listed, around 10% are singletons. Material for sequencing was PBMCs or a T cell subset sorted from them (not recorded which). The receptor set was obtained from a man aged 18 to 30 who had mild COVID-19 (a few samples of this study predate the infection). Cell type and time point are not known.

The chain links TRBV7-2 to TRBJ1-3, with D unresolved. CDR1 and CDR2 (germline): SGHTA, FQGNSA. Trimming pared 4 bases from V and 2 bases from J, leaving 6 bases between. The CDR3 is 13 amino acids. CDR3 nucleotide sequence: TGTGCCAGCAGCTACATTGCTGGAAACACCATATATTTT. Protein product: CASSYIAGNTIYF.

The chain uses TRBV2 and TRBJ1-4; D uncertain. From germline, CDR1 is SNHLY and CDR2 FYNNEI. This CDR3 spans 14 amino acids. Between the trimmed V and J ends, which lost 5 bases and 7 bases, there was a span of 14 bases. CDR3 region: CASSLDGIGEKLFF. The CDR3 coding sequence is TGTGCCAGCAGTCTGGACGGCATTGGTGAAAAACTGTTTTTT.

This rearrangement joins TRBV29-1 to TRBJ2-3; TRBD2 agrees at 13 bases. The CDR3 extends over 15 amino acids. J lost 2 bases, V lost 4 bases, and 3 bases had no gene match. Looked up from germline, CDR1 is SQVTM and CDR2 is ANQGSEA. The CDR3 protein is CSVGGLAGNTDTQYF. Written as DNA, the CDR3 is TGCAGCGTTGGGGGACTAGCGGGGAACACAGATACGCAGTATTTT.

This chain connects TRBV6-4 to TRBJ2-7, with D possibly matching TRBD2 (6 bases). Germline loops: CDR1 MRHNA, CDR2 SNTAGT. The CDR3 loop spans 13 amino acids. Trimming stripped 10 bases from V and 4 bases from J, with 17 bases between. The CDR3 is CAKPRIGSYEQYV. The CDR3 nucleotides read TGTGCCAAACCCAGGATCGGGAGTTACGAGCAGTACGTC.

The chain has TRBV7-3 and TRBJ1-5; a weak D match, TRBD1 (5 bases). Germline loops: CDR1 SGHTA, CDR2 FQGTGA. The length of the CDR3 is 17 residues. With 4 bases removed from V and 1 base from J, the gap between germline ends came to 17 bases. DNA for the CDR3: TGTGCCAGCAGCTACAGACAGATGTTATGGAGCAATCAGCCCCAGCATTTT. Translated, it gives CASSYRQMLWSNQPQHF.

V and J are TRBV5-1 and TRBJ2-3; TRBD1 agrees at 8 bases. V lost 4 bases, J lost 2 bases, and 9 bases stayed unmatched. This CDR3 contains 16 residues. Germline V gene sequence: CDR1 SGHRS, CDR2 YFSETQ. CDR3 region: CASSHSRTGITDTQYF. The CDR3 nucleotides read TGCGCCAGCAGCCACTCAAGGACAGGGATCACAGATACGCAGTATTTT.

The V and J genes are TRBV20-1 and TRBJ1-5; the match to TRBD1 covers 8 bases. The CDR3 loop spans 15 amino acids. Germline loops: CDR1 DFQATT, CDR2 SNEGSKA (reference sequence). Unmatched junction bases numbered 7, after V lost 6 bases and J lost 0 bases. This chain's CDR3 is CSAKTGAYSNQPQHF. For the CDR3, the DNA is TGCAGTGCCAAGACAGGGGCGTATAGCAATCAGCCCCAGCATTTT.

This clonotype was detected a few times. The chain is built from TRBV20-1 and TRBJ1-1; the D gene is possibly TRBD1 (6 bases). The CDR3 length is 12 residues. The germline V gene encodes CDR1 DFQATT and CDR2 SNEGSKA (reference sequence). V lost 4 bases and J lost 7, with 13 bases in between. The CDR3 spells CSAMTGVGEAFF. The DNA of the CDR3 is TGCAGTGCTATGACAGGTGTCGGTGAAGCTTTCTTT.

This clonotype was counted a single time. The chain joins TRBV7-2 to TRBJ2-1; the D call may be TRBD1 or TRBD2 (5 bases each). V was shortened by 2 bases and J by 13 bases, with 30 bases between the two germline ends. This CDR3 is built from 18 residues. Germline loops: CDR1 SGHTA, CDR2 FQGNSA. CDR3 in amino acids: CASSLRGGLGSHERVQFF. The CDR3 DNA is TGTGCCAGCAGCTTACGGGGCGGGTTGGGATCCCATGAGAGGGTCCAGTTCTTC.

The gene calls are TRBV11-2 and TRBJ1-1; no reliable D call. V lost 3 bases and J lost 6, with 8 bases in between. Germline values: CDR1 SGHAT, CDR2 FQNNGV. There are 12 residues in the CDR3. The CDR3 region is CASSFPGAEAFF. Written as DNA, the CDR3 is TGTGCCAGCAGCTTCCCGGGAGCTGAAGCTTTCTTT.